The 7 T cell receptor beta chains in this list originate from one sample, sequenced in a study of blood T cell repertoires in COVID-19 (TCRdb year 2020). The receptor library was made with the immunoSEQ multiplex PCR assay. The source is immuneACCESS, and TCRdb retained only in-frame sequences with V and J called. Part of the clones is not carried over; for the studies checked, unresolved V genes explain less than half of this, and the remainder is unexplained. Counted in this sample were fewer than 150,000 clones; approximately 89% of them appeared once. Roughly 4.5% of the sample comes from the top ten. The specimen sequenced was peripheral blood. Receptors were obtained from a human donor in a cohort sampled during active COVID-19.

This clone was seen just once. The chain couples TRBV5-6 to TRBJ1-1; 10 nucleotides align to TRBD1. V shed 3 bases, J shed 10 bases, and the junction held 9 bases outside the gene matches. CDR3 length: 14 residues. Germline V gene data show CDR1 as SGHDT and CDR2 as YYEEEE. The CDR3 protein is CASSSLTGGVGAFF. The CDR3 bases are TGTGCCAGCAGCTCACTGACAGGGGGCGTTGGAGCTTTCTTT.

This chain uses TRBV6-5 with TRBJ2-7, with TRBD1 identical over 8 bases. This CDR3 contains 14 residues. Trimming at V came to 7 bases and at J to 0 bases, leaving 5 bases not matched to a gene. In germline, CDR1 is MNHEY, CDR2 SVGAGI. The CDR3 loop is CASTGQGHSYEQYF. The CDR3 DNA reads TGTGCCAGCACCGGACAGGGACACTCCTACGAGCAGTACTTC.

The CDR3 spells CASLSGGNTIYF. The CDR3 nucleotides are TGTGCCAGCCTCAGCGGCGGAAACACCATATATTTT. The genes are TRBV7-9 and TRBJ1-3, with no clear D. Germline V lookup: CDR1 SEHNR, CDR2 FQNEAQ (reference sequence). V was cut by 8 bases and J by 4 bases, with 9 bases left in between. The CDR3 has 12 residues.

The genes are TRBV18 and TRBJ2-1, with 10 bases that match TRBD1. Germline V gene sequence: CDR1 KGHSH, CDR2 LQKENI. CDR3 size: 15 residues. J gave up 9 bases and V 3 bases, and 8 bases lay outside the gene matches. CDR3 loop: CASSPPGQGIGEQFF. CDR3 nucleotide sequence: TGTGCCAGCTCACCCCCGGGACAGGGGATCGGTGAGCAGTTCTTC. Supplemented by reference TRBV18 and TRBJ2-1, the full variable domain reads NAGVMQNPRHLVRRRGQEARLRCSPMKGHSHVYWYRQLPEEGLKFMVYLQKENIIDESGMPKERFSAEFPKEGPSILRIQQVVRGDSAAYFCASSPPGQGIGEQFFGPGTRLTVL.

This clone was counted only a few times. This rearrangement joins TRBV1 to TRBJ2-5; the table calls TRBD2, which could not be checked here. TRBV1 is recorded as a pseudogene. The CDR3 sequence is 15 residues long. The CDR3 here is CTSSQGNSGGETQYF. CDR3 DNA: TGCACCAGCAGCCAAGGGAATAGCGGCGGAGAGACCCAGTACTTC.

This clone was observed a handful of times. Other DNA sequences in this specimen translate into the identical CDR3. The rearrangement links TRBV7-2 to TRBJ2-3; 11 nucleotides align to TRBD1. V lost 5 bases and J lost 3; bases outside the gene matches: 4. Per germline, CDR1 SGHTA and CDR2 FQGNSA. The CDR3 totals 15 residues. DNA of the CDR3: TGTGCCAGCAGCCCGGACAGGGGGCGGACAGATACGCAGTATTTT. Amino acid sequence: CASSPDRGRTDTQYF.

A single count supports this clone. The chain has TRBV7-8 and TRBJ2-7; D may be TRBD2 (6 bases). V shed 1 base and J shed 0 bases, with 16 bases lying between them. The CDR3 consists of 17 residues. CDR1 and CDR2 (germline): SGHVS, FQNEAQ. CDR3 DNA: TGTGCCAGCAGCTTAGGCCCTCGGGCGGGAACCTCCTACGAGCAGTACGTC. It translates to CASSLGPRAGTSYEQYV.